This T cell receptor beta chain was identified during a study of blood T cell repertoires in COVID-19. Whole-study context: Both acute and convalescent COVID-19 samples were obtained from the United States, Italy and Spain. The analysed material was cDNA or gDNA that came from T cells, B-cell-depleted T cells, or PBMCs.

Original processing methods: Nucleated cell number was recorded as an estimate derived from reference gene primer amplification. TCRdb keeps only in-frame clones here, not all; method: immunoSEQ multiplex PCR. V and J calls and clone size are as listed in that table; D and trimming were resolved from the DNA. Counted here are some 140,000 clones, about 86% occurring once; the ten biggest clones make up roughly 2.2%. Across about two dozen US areas, participants ranged in age from 18 to 89 years. The CDR3 sequence is 14 residues long. CDR1 SGHAT and CDR2 FQNNGV come from the germline V gene. V was shortened by 3 bases and J by 6 bases, with 14 bases between the two germline ends.

Sample: PBMCs or T cells enriched from blood (not recorded which). The receptor's source is a man aged 40-55 years with acute COVID-19. The chain carries TRBV11-2 and TRBJ1-2; the D gene is possibly TRBD1 (5 bases). CDR3 region: CASSFTDGGDGYTF. In DNA, the CDR3 is TGTGCCAGCAGCTTCACCGATGGGGGGGATGGCTACACCTTC.